This paragraph reports one TCR beta chain. Its target is unknown. These data come from a study of CD8 T cells in ankylosing spondylitis. This CDR3 is built from 15 residues. Trimming removed 2 bases from V and 6 bases from J, with 14 bases in between. The V gene's germline CDR1 is MGHDK and CDR2 SYGVNS. Quantitative 5'-RACE with molecular barcodes generated TCR beta libraries. TCRdb itself ran the 5' RACE reads through MiXCR, one entry per CDR3 protein. The table includes about 540,000 distinct CDR3 sequences, about 12% detected once. Study findings and constraints: For ankylosing spondylitis blood, a TCR beta motif of under 10 highly homologous variants appeared characteristic.

This chain links TRBV25-1 with TRBJ1-5; the D is unclear. Sequenced input: blood, either unsorted or a sorted T cell fraction (not recorded which). This TCR came from a male donor with ankylosing spondylitis. CDR3 DNA sequence: TGTGCCAGCAGTGAAGGTGGGCAGGTTGGTCAGCCCCAGCATTTT. Translating it yields CASSEGGQVGQPQHF.